This T cell receptor (beta chain) was sequenced for a study of blood T cell repertoires in COVID-19. Study background: Samples came from the United States, Italy and Spain, spanning acute and convalescent COVID-19.

Germline CDR1 LGHDT, CDR2 YNNKEL (reference sequence). CDR3 size: 12 residues. V lost 2 bases to trimming and J lost 2 bases, with 3 bases between them. Original data processing: Amplification of reference gene primers was used by the study to estimate nucleated cell counts. Sequenced by immunoSEQ multiplex PCR; TCRdb stores in-frame clones only, minus some. V, J and clone size were drawn from that table, and D and trimming were deduced from the DNA. The sample yields around 140,000 clones, 60% to 80% seen once. This TCR was recovered from a woman in her seventies with acute or convalescent COVID-19. The V and J genes are TRBV3-1 (or the pseudogene TRBV3-2) and TRBJ1-2; D remains ambiguous. Material: peripheral blood. CDR3 sequence: CASSQQNYGYTF. In DNA form, the CDR3 reads TGTGCCAGCAGCCAACAGAACTATGGCTACACCTTC.